What follows are 4 T cell receptor beta chains derived from one specimen sequenced in a study of cytomegalovirus exposure and HLA in healthy donors. A multiplex PCR was run with 60 Vbeta primers and 13 Jbeta primers. Clones were sequenced by immunoSEQ multiplex PCR, and TCRdb holds only the in-frame ones, with some missing. The repertoire holds roughly 190,000 clones, with approximately 80% as singletons. Sample: PBMCs. Source of these receptors: a woman aged 25 to 45 in good health and CMV-seropositive.

The chain recombines TRBV5-1 with TRBJ1-5; 9 bases are a match to TRBD1. Trimming took 2 bases from V and 0 from J; bases not matched to a gene: 6. The CDR3 covers 17 residues. CDR1 and CDR2 from the germline V gene are SGHRS and YFSETQ. The DNA of the CDR3 is TGCGCCAGCAGCTTTCGACAGGGGGGATATAGCAATCAGCCCCAGCATTTT. It specifies CASSFRQGGYSNQPQHF.

V usage is TRBV4-1 and J usage is TRBJ1-5, with D perhaps TRBD1 (5 bases). This CDR3 has 16 amino acids. The V gene's germline CDR1 is MGHRA and CDR2 YSYEKL. V was shortened by 3 bases and J by 4 bases, with 16 bases between the two germline ends. DNA for the CDR3: TGCGCCAGCAGCCATCTTAGGACACCTCAGAATCAGCCCCAGCATTTT. Its protein product is CASSHLRTPQNQPQHF.

V usage is TRBV5-6 and J usage is TRBJ2-3; no definite D call. V lost 0 bases and J lost 4, with 3 bases in between. CDR1 and CDR2 (germline): SGHDT, YYEEEE. This CDR3 has 12 residues. The CDR3: CASSLAADTQYF. For the CDR3, the DNA is TGTGCCAGCAGCTTGGCGGCAGATACGCAGTATTTT. Drawing the rest from reference TRBV5-6 and TRBJ2-3, the complete variable domain is DAGVTQSPTHLIKTRGQQVTLRCSPKSGHDTVSWYQQALGQGPQFIFQYYEEEERQRGNFPDRFSGHQFPNYSSELNVNALLLGDSALYLCASSLAADTQYFGPGTRLTVL.

The J gene is TRBJ1-1, the V gene TRBV14; D might be TRBD1 (5 bases). Germline values: CDR1 SGHDN, CDR2 FVKESK. This CDR3 spans 12 amino acids. The V gene lost 4 bases and the J gene lost 7 bases, with 10 bases spanning the gap. CDR3 sequence: CASSRYRYEAFF. CDR3 DNA: TGTGCCAGCAGCCGCTACAGGTATGAAGCTTTCTTT.